The sequence of this T cell receptor (beta chain) was determined in a study of a mutant IDH1 vaccine in newly diagnosed glioma (dated by TCRdb to the early 2020s). Background for the entire study: Patients received eight vaccinations in weeks 1, 3, 5, 7, 11, 15, 19 and 23, corresponding to visits V03 through V10. In the chemotherapy-containing groups, vaccination started alongside temozolomide cycles, whereas in patients who had radiotherapy alone it started 4-6 weeks after radiotherapy. Of the 32 patients who were treated, around 60% were male and roughly 38% were female, and the mean age was roughly 40 years. Prior to enrollment, patients had been given standard therapy consisting of radiotherapy alone, temozolomide alone, or radiochemotherapy with temozolomide, with the combination given to most patients. Peripheral blood samples were drawn at six visits, namely V03 (baseline), V05, V07, V10, V12 and V13. For exploratory analyses, fewer than 30 treated patients had longitudinal TCRB deep sequencing done wherever samples were available.

What the research found in general, with its limitations: Availability determined which PBMC samples were chosen for TCRB deep sequencing. It was noted by the authors that analyses of patient blood samples could not be reproduced owing to sample limitations. Immune responses induced by the vaccine were seen in roughly 95% of patients across multiple MHC alleles. Pseudoprogression appeared unrelated to alterations in the top peripheral T cell clonotypes detected by TCRB sequencing.

In this sample, this clone turned up a few times. The specificity of this receptor is unknown. It has no much larger one-base neighbor in the sample; base qualities were not kept. Sample time point, as interpreted from the label and publication: week 11, during vaccination. Each vaccine dose, consisting of 300 ug of a 20-mer mutant IDH1 peptide in Montanide, was administered subcutaneously with topical imiquimod. Newly diagnosed WHO grade 3 or 4 IDH1-mutant astrocytomas showing loss of nuclear ATRX were present in the donors. The samples were drawn from NOA16, a multicentre, single-arm, open-label phase I trial in Germany that tested a mutant IDH1 peptide vaccine in humans for the first time. Genomic DNA for TCRB sequencing was extracted from EDTA blood using the DNeasy Blood and Tissue Kit. Libraries came from the immunoSEQ multiplex PCR assay. The hsTCRB Kit was used according to the manufacturer's protocol to amplify rearranged TCR beta chain sequences. An Illumina MiSeq was used to sequence the TCRB libraries. The authors processed their data as follows. The kit vendor's proprietary platform handled demultiplexing, trimming and gene mapping. Drawn from immuneACCESS, this table holds only the in-frame rearrangements with V and J called that TCRdb kept. Clones are partly lost; checked studies trace under half to an unresolved V gene and leave the rest unexplained. The V and J calls and clone size are taken from that table; D and trimming were inferred from the DNA. The sample data list around 130,000 clones, and around three quarters of these were observed just once. The ten largest clones take up about 5.5% of the sample.

Taken from cysteine to phenylalanine, the CDR3 has 14 residues. The kept DNA is CDR3 alone, 42 bases in frame from the first base. From the germline V gene, CDR1 is LGHNA and CDR2 is YNFKEQ. Relative to germline, V is 4 bases shorter and J is 5 bases shorter, with 11 bases between their ends. The clonotype was recovered from a man between 40 and 49 years old with glioma. The sequenced sample was PBMCs, obtained from a glioma patient whose treatment included an IDH1 peptide vaccine. This chain is built from TRBV4-2 and TRBJ1-4, with TRBD1 as a weak D call on 5 bases. The DNA sequence reads TGTGCCAGCAGCCTCCGGGGCAACAATGAAAAACTGTTTTTT. Translated, this gives CASSLRGNNEKLFF.